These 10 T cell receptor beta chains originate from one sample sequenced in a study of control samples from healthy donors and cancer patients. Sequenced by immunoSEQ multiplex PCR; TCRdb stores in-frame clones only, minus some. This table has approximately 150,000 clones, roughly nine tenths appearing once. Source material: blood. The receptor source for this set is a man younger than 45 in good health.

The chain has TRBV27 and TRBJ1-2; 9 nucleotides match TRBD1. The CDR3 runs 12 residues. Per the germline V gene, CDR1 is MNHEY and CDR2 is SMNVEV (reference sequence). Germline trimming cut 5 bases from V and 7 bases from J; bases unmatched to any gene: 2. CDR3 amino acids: CASSLTGGGYTF. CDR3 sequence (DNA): TGTGCCAGCAGTCTGACAGGGGGTGGCTACACCTTC.

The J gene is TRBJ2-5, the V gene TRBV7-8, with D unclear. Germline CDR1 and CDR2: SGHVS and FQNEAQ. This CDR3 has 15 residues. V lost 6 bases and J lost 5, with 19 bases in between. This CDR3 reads CASSFGYVAGETQYF. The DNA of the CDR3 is TGTGCCAGCAGTTTCGGATACGTCGCCGGGGAGACCCAGTACTTC. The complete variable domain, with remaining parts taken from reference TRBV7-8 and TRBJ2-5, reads GAGVSQSPRYKVAKRGQDVALRCDPISGHVSLFWYQQALGQGPEFLTYFQNEAQLDKSGLPSDRFFAERPEGSVSTLKIQRTQQEDSAVYLCASSFGYVAGETQYFGPGTRLLVL.

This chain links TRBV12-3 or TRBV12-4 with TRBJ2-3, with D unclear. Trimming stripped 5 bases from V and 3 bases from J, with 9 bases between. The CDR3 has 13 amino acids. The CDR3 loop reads CASSPTDTDTQYF. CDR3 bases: TGTGCCAGCAGTCCCACAGATACAGATACGCAGTATTTT.

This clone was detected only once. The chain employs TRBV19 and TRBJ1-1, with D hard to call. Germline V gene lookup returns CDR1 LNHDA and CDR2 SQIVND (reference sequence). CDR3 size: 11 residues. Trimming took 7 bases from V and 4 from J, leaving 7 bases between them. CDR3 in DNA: TGTGCCAGTACACGGGGCACTGAAGCTTTCTTT. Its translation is CASTRGTEAFF.

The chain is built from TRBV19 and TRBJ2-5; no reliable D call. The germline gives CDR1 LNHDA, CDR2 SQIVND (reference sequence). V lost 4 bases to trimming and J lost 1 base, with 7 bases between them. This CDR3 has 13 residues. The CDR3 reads CASSNSPQETQYF. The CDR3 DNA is TGTGCCAGTAGTAACAGCCCCCAAGAGACCCAGTACTTC.

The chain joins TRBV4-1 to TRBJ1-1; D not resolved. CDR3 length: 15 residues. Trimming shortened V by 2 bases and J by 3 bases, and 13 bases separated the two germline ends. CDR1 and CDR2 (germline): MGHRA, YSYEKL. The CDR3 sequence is CASSQSTGIYTEAFF. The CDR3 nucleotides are TGCGCCAGCAGCCAATCCACGGGGATCTACACTGAAGCTTTCTTT.

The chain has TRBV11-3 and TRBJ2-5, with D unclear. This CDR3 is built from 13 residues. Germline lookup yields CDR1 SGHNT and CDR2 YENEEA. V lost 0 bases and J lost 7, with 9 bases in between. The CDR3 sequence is CASSLDRLGTQYF. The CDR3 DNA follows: TGTGCCAGCAGCTTAGATCGCCTAGGGACCCAGTACTTC.

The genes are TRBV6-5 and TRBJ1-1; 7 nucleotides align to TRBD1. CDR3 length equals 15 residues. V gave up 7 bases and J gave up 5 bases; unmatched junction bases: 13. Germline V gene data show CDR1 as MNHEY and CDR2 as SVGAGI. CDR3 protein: CASTGIGQGGTEAFF. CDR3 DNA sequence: TGTGCCAGCACCGGAATTGGGCAGGGGGGGACTGAAGCTTTCTTT.

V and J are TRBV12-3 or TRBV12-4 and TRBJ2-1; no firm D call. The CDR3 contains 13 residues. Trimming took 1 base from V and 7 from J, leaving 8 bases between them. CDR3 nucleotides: TGTGCCAGCAGTTTAGGAAATCTAAATGAGCAGTTCTTC. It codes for CASSLGNLNEQFF.

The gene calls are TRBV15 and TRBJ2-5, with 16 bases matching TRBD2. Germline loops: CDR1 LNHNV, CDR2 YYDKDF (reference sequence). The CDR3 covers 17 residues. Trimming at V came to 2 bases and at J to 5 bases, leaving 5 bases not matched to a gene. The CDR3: CATSRSPGLAGGETQYF. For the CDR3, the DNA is TGTGCCACCAGCAGATCCCCGGGACTAGCGGGAGGGGAGACCCAGTACTTC.